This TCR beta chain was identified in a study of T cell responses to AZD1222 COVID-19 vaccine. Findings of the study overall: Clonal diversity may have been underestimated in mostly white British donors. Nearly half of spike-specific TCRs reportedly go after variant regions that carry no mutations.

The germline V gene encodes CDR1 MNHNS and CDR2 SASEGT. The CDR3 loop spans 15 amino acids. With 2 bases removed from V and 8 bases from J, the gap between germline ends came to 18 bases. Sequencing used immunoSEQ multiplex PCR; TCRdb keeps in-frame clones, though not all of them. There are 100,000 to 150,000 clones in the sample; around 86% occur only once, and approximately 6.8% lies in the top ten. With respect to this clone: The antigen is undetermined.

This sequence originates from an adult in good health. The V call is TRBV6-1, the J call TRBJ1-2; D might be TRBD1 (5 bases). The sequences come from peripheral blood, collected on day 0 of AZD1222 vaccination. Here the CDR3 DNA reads TGTGCCAGCAGTGAATTGCCCAGGGAGGTCGGGGGCTACACCTTC. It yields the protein CASSELPREVGGYTF.